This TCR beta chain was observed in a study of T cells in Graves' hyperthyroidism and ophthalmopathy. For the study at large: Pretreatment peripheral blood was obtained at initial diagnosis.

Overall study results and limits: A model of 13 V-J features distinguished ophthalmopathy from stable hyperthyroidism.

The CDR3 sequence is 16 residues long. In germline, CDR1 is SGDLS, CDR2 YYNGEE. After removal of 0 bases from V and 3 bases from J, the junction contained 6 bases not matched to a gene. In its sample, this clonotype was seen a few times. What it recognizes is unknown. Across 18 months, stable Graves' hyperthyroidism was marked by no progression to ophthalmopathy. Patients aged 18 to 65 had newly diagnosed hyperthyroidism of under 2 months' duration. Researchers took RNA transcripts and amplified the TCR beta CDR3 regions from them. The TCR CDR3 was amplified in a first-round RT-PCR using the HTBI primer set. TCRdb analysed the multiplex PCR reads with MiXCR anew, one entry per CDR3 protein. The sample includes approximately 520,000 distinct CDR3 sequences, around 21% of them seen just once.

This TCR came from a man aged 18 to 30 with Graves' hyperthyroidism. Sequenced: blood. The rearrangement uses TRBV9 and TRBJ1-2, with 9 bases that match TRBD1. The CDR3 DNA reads TGTGCCAGCAGCGTAGGAACAGGGGGCGTTGACTATGGCTACACCTTC. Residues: CASSVGTGGVDYGYTF.